The sequence of this T cell receptor beta chain was determined in a study of early T cells in non-severe SARS-CoV-2 infection. The study, taken as a whole, reports: VDJdb-based matching was biased toward anti-spike CD8 responses and missed private and CD4 specificities.

The CDR3 covers 14 residues. Germline CDR1 reads SNHLY; CDR2 reads FYNNEI. V trimming: 7 bases; J trimming: 6 bases; junction bases outside the gene matches: 7. In the library, individual cDNA molecules carried attached unique molecular identifiers. TCRdb re-called the 5' RACE reads with MiXCR, one entry per CDR3 protein. The sample consists of some 80,000 distinct CDR3 sequences, roughly 12% of them appearing once. This clonotype was counted a few times. Its antigen is still unknown. This rearrangement joins TRBV2 to TRBJ2-2; 8 bases are shared with TRBD2. This sequence was found in an adult who was a healthcare worker with PCR-confirmed SARS-CoV-2 infection or an uninfected control (not recorded which). The donor label of this sample is uncertain. The source material was whole blood, sampled at baseline. Here the CDR3 reads CASKRAGESGELFF. The CDR3 DNA reads TGTGCCAGCAAGCGAGCGGGAGAGTCCGGGGAGCTGTTTTTT.